This T cell receptor beta chain stems from a study of PD-1 blockade in classical Hodgkin lymphoma. TCRdb keeps only in-frame clones here, not all; method: immunoSEQ multiplex PCR. The sample yields about 96,000 clones, approximately 94% seen once. Specified time point: cycle 4 day 1 (C4D1), after less than seven weeks of nivolumab. Every patient experienced relapse after autologous stem cell transplantation, and brentuximab vedotin exposure varied. The CDR3 totals 18 residues. Germline-derived CDR1 and CDR2 are SGHRS and YFSETQ. V was clipped by 1 base and J by 4 bases; unmatched bases: 11. The sample was peripheral blood mononuclear cells (PBMCs), taken before the fourth cycle of nivolumab. The chain carries TRBV5-1 and TRBJ2-3; TRBD2 agrees at 11 bases. The TCR comes from a human donor with classical Hodgkin lymphoma. The CDR3 reads CASSLITSGRLGADTQYF. The CDR3 coding sequence is TGCGCCAGCAGCTTGATAACTAGCGGGAGATTGGGGGCAGATACGCAGTATTTT. Combining the CDR3 with reference TRBV5-1 and TRBJ2-3 gives the whole variable domain KAGVTQTPRYLIKTRGQQVTLSCSPISGHRSVSWYQQTPGQGLQFLFEYFSETQRNKGNFPGRFSGRQFSNSRSEMNVSTLELGDSALYLCASSLITSGRLGADTQYFGPGTRLTVL.